Each of the 18 T cell receptor beta chains below was sequenced from the same sample in a study of OX40 agonist ivuxolimab in advanced cancers. Method: immunoSEQ multiplex PCR; TCRdb's copy keeps in-frame clones and lacks some. The data show 38,000 or so clones, about nine tenths seen once. Sequencing was performed on CD4+ or CD8+ T cells sorted from blood, taken in a trial of the OX40 agonist ivuxolimab. These receptors were collected from an adult with an advanced solid tumor such as melanoma, head and neck, liver or kidney cancer.

The chain employs TRBV27 and TRBJ2-7; TRBD1 or TRBD2 may be the D gene (6 bases each). This CDR3 is built from 14 residues. V was clipped by 5 bases and J by 2 bases, with 13 bases between them. Germline loops: CDR1 MNHEY, CDR2 SMNVEV (reference sequence). Written as DNA, the CDR3 is TGTGCCAGCAGTGCGACGGGGGCCACCTACGAGCAGTACTTC. This gives the protein CASSATGATYEQYF.

This chain connects TRBV7-9 to TRBJ2-7; D not resolved. V lost 5 bases, J lost 0 bases, and 20 bases lay in between. Germline assignment: CDR1 SEHNR and CDR2 FQNEAQ (reference sequence). The CDR3 loop spans 17 amino acids. The CDR3 bases are TGTGCCAGCAGCCCTAGATTAGTGGCTGGGGACTCCTACGAGCAGTACTTC. Translated: CASSPRLVAGDSYEQYF.

The rearrangement joins TRBV4-3 to TRBJ2-3; D unresolved. Germline CDR1 is LGHNA and CDR2 is YSLEER. Trimming shortened V by 2 bases and J by 1 base, and 7 bases separated the two germline ends. The CDR3 runs to 14 residues. The CDR3 sequence is CASSQIRGTDTQYF. For the CDR3, the DNA is TGCGCCAGCAGCCAAATTAGGGGCACAGATACGCAGTATTTT.

The genes are TRBV5-6 and TRBJ2-7; 9 bases line up with TRBD2. This CDR3 contains 16 residues. J was trimmed by 5 bases and V by 0 bases; bases with no gene match: 9. Germline CDR1 SGHDT, CDR2 YYEEEE. The CDR3 DNA is TGTGCCAGCAGCTTGGAGATTAGCGGGGGAGCGGACGAGCAGTACTTC. Translation: CASSLEISGGADEQYF.

This clone is a singleton in its sample. The chain joins TRBV6-5 to TRBJ2-1, with TRBD1 identical over 9 bases. CDR3 length: 15 amino acids. Germline-derived CDR1 and CDR2 are MNHEY and SVGAGI. The ends lost 7 bases at V and 4 bases at J; junction bases unmatched: 8. CDR3 loop: CASTSGTGTYNEQFF. CDR3 in DNA: TGTGCCAGCACCTCCGGGACAGGGACTTACAATGAGCAGTTCTTC.

This rearrangement joins TRBV14 to TRBJ2-2, with D hard to call. Per germline, CDR1 SGHDN and CDR2 FVKESK. V dropped 0 bases and J dropped 3 bases, with 11 bases sitting between them. CDR3 length: 16 residues. The CDR3 nucleotides read TGTGCCAGCAGCCAAGAGGCCACAAGGGACACCGGGGAGCTGTTTTTT. The encoded protein is CASSQEATRDTGELFF.

V is TRBV9 and J is TRBJ2-3; 8 bases are a match to TRBD2. This CDR3 contains 16 residues. CDR1 SGDLS and CDR2 YYNGEE come from the germline V gene. V trimming: 1 base; J trimming: 0 bases; junction bases outside the gene matches: 4. The CDR3 protein is CASSVRSGGSTDTQYF. The CDR3 bases are TGTGCCAGCAGCGTAAGGAGCGGGGGCAGCACAGATACGCAGTATTTT.

This chain links TRBV27 with TRBJ2-3; 12 nucleotides match TRBD2. CDR1 and CDR2 from the germline V gene are MNHEY and SMNVEV (reference sequence). The CDR3 has 17 residues. Germline trimming cut 2 bases from V and 6 bases from J; bases unmatched to any gene: 9. The chain's CDR3 is CASSLHWTSGATDTQYF. CDR3 nucleotide sequence: TGTGCCAGCAGTTTACACTGGACTAGCGGGGCCACGGATACGCAGTATTTT.

J is TRBJ1-2 and V is TRBV29-1; D unresolved. Per germline, CDR1 SQVTM and CDR2 ANQGSEA. This CDR3 is 11 amino acids long. Trimming stripped 4 bases from V and 4 bases from J, with 7 bases between. The CDR3 DNA is TGCAGCGTTGTGGAAGGCTATGGCTACACCTTC. This encodes CSVVEGYGYTF.

This chain links TRBV19 with TRBJ2-1; a weak D match, TRBD1 (5 bases). The V end was cut by 3 bases, the J end by 10 bases, with 10 bases between. CDR1 is LNHDA, CDR2 SQIVND, per germline (reference sequence). This CDR3 has 12 residues. CDR3 nucleotide sequence: TGTGCCAGTAGTATCAGGGTTCGGGAGCAGTTCTTC. As protein: CASSIRVREQFF.

The chain is built from TRBV11-2 and TRBJ2-7, with 7 bases fitting TRBD1. The junction had 7 bases not matched to a gene; V was cut back by 2 bases and J by 0 bases. Germline-derived CDR1 and CDR2 are SGHAT and FQNNGV. CDR3 size: 16 residues. DNA of the CDR3: TGTGCCAGCAGCTTAATCGGGGCAGGGGGCTCCTACGAGCAGTACTTC. Protein product: CASSLIGAGGSYEQYF.

The rearrangement joins TRBV7-9 to TRBJ2-7; 9 positions match TRBD2. CDR3 length equals 16 residues. Unmatched junction bases numbered 11, after V lost 5 bases and J lost 3 bases. The V gene's germline CDR1 is SEHNR and CDR2 FQNEAQ (reference sequence). In DNA form, the CDR3 reads TGTGCCAGCAGCCACGAGCGGGGGGAAGCTCTCTACGAGCAGTACTTC. Protein: CASSHERGEALYEQYF. Full variable domain (missing parts from reference TRBV7-9 and TRBJ2-7): DTGVSQNPRHKITKRGQNVTFRCDPISEHNRLYWYRQTLGQGPEFLTYFQNEAQLEKSRLLSDRFSAERPKGSFSTLEIQRTEQGDSAMYLCASSHERGEALYEQYFGPGTRLTVT.

This chain joins TRBV7-9 and TRBJ1-5, with 8 bases aligning to TRBD1. The V and J ends lost 1 base and 3 bases, in that order; junction bases with no gene match: 2. The germline V gene has CDR1 SEHNR and CDR2 FQNEAQ (reference sequence). The CDR3 is made up of 15 amino acids. CDR3 coding DNA: TGTGCCAGCAGCTTAGGACAGGGGATCAATCAGCCCCAGCATTTT. This sequence encodes CASSLGQGINQPQHF.

The gene calls are TRBV6-6 and TRBJ1-4; D unresolved. The CDR3 loop spans 16 amino acids. Germline V CDR1 and CDR2: MNHNY, SVGAGI (reference sequence). The CDR3 bases are TGTGCAGCTCACTCCGGGTTGAGGGTACCTAATGAAAAACTGTTTTTT. Protein sequence: CAAHSGLRVPNEKLFF.

V gene TRBV5-6 combines with J gene TRBJ2-3, with 8 bases matching TRBD1. The CDR3 has 15 residues. J gave up 4 bases and V 1 base, and 5 bases lay outside the gene matches. The V gene's germline CDR1 is SGHDT and CDR2 YYEEEE. In DNA, the CDR3 is TGTGCCAGCAGCTTGACGACAGGGGCATCAGATACGCAGTATTTT. Its protein product is CASSLTTGASDTQYF.

The chain uses TRBV11-2 and TRBJ2-5; D is unresolved. CDR3 size: 11 residues. Per the germline V gene, CDR1 is SGHAT and CDR2 is FQNNGV. V dropped 5 bases and J dropped 2 bases, with 3 bases sitting between them. The CDR3 DNA is TGTGCCAGCAGCGTACAAGAGACCCAGTACTTC. This translates into CASSVQETQYF.

The chain has TRBV6-5 and TRBJ1-4; possibly TRBD1 for D (5 bases). The CDR3 spans 15 residues. Germline CDR1 and CDR2: MNHEY and SVGAGI. V was shortened by 4 bases and J by 7 bases, with 16 bases between the two germline ends. CDR3 region: CASSWTGGTGEKLFF. The CDR3 DNA reads TGTGCCAGCAGTTGGACTGGGGGGACGGGTGAAAAACTGTTTTTT.

The rearrangement links TRBV4-3 to TRBJ1-1; tentative D call: TRBD1 (6 bases). Per the germline V gene, CDR1 is LGHNA and CDR2 is YSLEER. CDR3 length: 16 residues. Deletions cut 0 bases from V and 1 base from J, with 12 bases between. This CDR3 reads CASSQDQGRWNTEAFF. The CDR3 DNA reads as TGCGCCAGCAGCCAAGACCAGGGGAGGTGGAACACTGAAGCTTTCTTT.